These T cell receptor beta chains were read from a single sample in a study of blood T cell repertoires in COVID-19. Repertoires were generated with immunoSEQ multiplex PCR, while TCRdb's copy carries only in-frame clones and drops some. Among approximately 200,000 clones listed, less than 90% were seen once. Sequences were obtained from peripheral blood. Receptors originate from a woman aged 55-70 years who had recovered from COVID-19. Both conserved end residues are part of each CDR3. D genes are given only for firm matches. Size tells how often a clone was seen (once, few, many) or the class of an expanded clone, and some rows leave it out.

j_gene: TRBJ2-3; abundance: NA; d_gene: TRBD2; v_gene: TRBV24-1; CDR3nt: TGTGCCACCAGTGATCCCCTAGCGGGGGGAACCGATACGCAGTATTTT; CDR3aa: CATSDPLAGGTDTQYF
j_gene: TRBJ1-5; abundance: NA; d_gene: NA; v_gene: TRBV15; CDR3nt: TGTGCCACCAGCAGACAGGATAGCAATCAGCCCCAGCATTTT; CDR3aa: CATSRQDSNQPQHF
j_gene: TRBJ1-2; abundance: NA; d_gene: NA; v_gene: TRBV12-3/TRBV12-4; CDR3nt: TGTGCCAGCAGTCTGTTGAGTGCGCGTGGCTACACCTTC; CDR3aa: CASSLLSARGYTF
j_gene: TRBJ1-1; abundance: NA; d_gene: NA; v_gene: TRBV7-9; CDR3nt: TGTGCCAGCAGCCTATCCAAGCCGACTGAAGCTTTCTTT; CDR3aa: CASSLSKPTEAFF
j_gene: TRBJ1-5; abundance: few; d_gene: NA; v_gene: TRBV6-2/TRBV6-3; CDR3nt: TGTGCCAGCAGTCACAGGATCAGCAATCAGCCCCAGCATTTT; CDR3aa: CASSHRISNQPQHF
j_gene: TRBJ1-2; abundance: once; d_gene: TRBD1; v_gene: TRBV4-1; CDR3nt: TGCGCCAGCAGCCGCGGATCCGGCGGACAGGGCGATGGCTACACCTTC; CDR3aa: CASSRGSGGQGDGYTF
j_gene: TRBJ2-1; abundance: NA; d_gene: NA; v_gene: TRBV4-3; CDR3nt: TGCGCCAGCAGCCAAGAGAGGGGGGGCCGGTTATATGAGCAGTTCTTC; CDR3aa: CASSQERGGRLYEQFF
j_gene: TRBJ1-1; abundance: NA; d_gene: NA; v_gene: TRBV6-6; CDR3nt: TGTGCCAGCATCCAAGGGGAAATGAACACTGAAGCTTTCTTT; CDR3aa: CASIQGEMNTEAFF
j_gene: TRBJ2-5; abundance: NA; d_gene: TRBD2; v_gene: TRBV6-5; CDR3nt: TGTGCCAGCAGTTACTGGCGGGGGGCCACCCAAGAGACCCAGTACTTC; CDR3aa: CASSYWRGATQETQYF
j_gene: TRBJ1-6; abundance: NA; d_gene: NA; v_gene: TRBV30; CDR3nt: TGTGCCTGGAGTTTAACAGGCTATAATTCACCCCTCCACTTT; CDR3aa: CAWSLTGYNSPLHF
j_gene: TRBJ1-1; abundance: NA; d_gene: TRBD1; v_gene: TRBV3-1/TRBV3-2; CDR3nt: TGTGCCAGCAGCCAAGGTTCTCAGGGGGCGACTGAAGCTTTCTTT; CDR3aa: CASSQGSQGATEAFF
j_gene: TRBJ2-5; abundance: NA; d_gene: NA; v_gene: TRBV12-1; CDR3nt: TGTGCCAGCAGCTGCGCTTTGGAGACCCAGTACTTC; CDR3aa: CASSCALETQYF
j_gene: TRBJ1-2; abundance: NA; d_gene: NA; v_gene: TRBV15; CDR3nt: TGTGCCACCAGCAGAGAGGGCCAGGGGATCTATGGCTACACCTTC; CDR3aa: CATSREGQGIYGYTF
j_gene: TRBJ2-7; abundance: NA; d_gene: NA; v_gene: TRBV2; CDR3nt: TGTGCCAGCAGCCAAAGACTAGTCCCTACGTACCAGTACTTC; CDR3aa: CASSQRLVPTYQYF
j_gene: TRBJ2-4; abundance: NA; d_gene: NA; v_gene: TRBV15; CDR3nt: TGTGCCACCAGCAGAGTCAGGATGACAGATTTGGACAAAAACATTCAGTACTTC; CDR3aa: CATSRVRMTDLDKNIQYF
j_gene: TRBJ2-1; abundance: once; d_gene: NA; v_gene: TRBV18; CDR3nt: TGTGCCAGCTCACCAAGCAGCGGATACTACAATGAGCAGTTCTTC; CDR3aa: CASSPSSGYYNEQFF
j_gene: TRBJ1-2; abundance: NA; d_gene: TRBD1; v_gene: TRBV11-3; CDR3nt: TGTGCCAGCAGCTTAGCTTGGAGGGGGCCGGGCTACACCTTC; CDR3aa: CASSLAWRGPGYTF
j_gene: TRBJ2-5; abundance: NA; d_gene: TRBD2; v_gene: TRBV7-2; CDR3nt: TGTGCCAGCAGCTTACGCGCGGGAGGTGGAGAGACCCAGTACTTC; CDR3aa: CASSLRAGGGETQYF
j_gene: TRBJ1-3; abundance: NA; d_gene: NA; v_gene: TRBV30; CDR3nt: TGTGCCTGGAGCGAGGGAAGCTCTGGAAACACCATATATTTT; CDR3aa: CAWSEGSSGNTIYF
j_gene: TRBJ2-7; abundance: NA; d_gene: TRBD1; v_gene: TRBV9; CDR3nt: TGTGCCAGCAGCGTAGAATGTTTCAGGGGGTTTGGCTACGAGCAGTACTTC; CDR3aa: CASSVECFRGFGYEQYF
j_gene: TRBJ1-1; abundance: NA; d_gene: NA; v_gene: TRBV4-1; CDR3nt: TGCGCTTCAGGGGAGTACACTGAAGCTTTCTTT; CDR3aa: CASGEYTEAFF
j_gene: TRBJ2-3; abundance: NA; d_gene: TRBD2; v_gene: TRBV6-1; CDR3nt: TGTGCCAGCAGTGATACCGGGACTACGACAGATACGCAGTATTTT; CDR3aa: CASSDTGTTTDTQYF
j_gene: TRBJ1-4; abundance: NA; d_gene: TRBD1; v_gene: TRBV7-9; CDR3nt: TGTGCCAGCAGCCCAGGACAGGGCGAAAAAAAACTGTTTTTT; CDR3aa: CASSPGQGEKKLFF
j_gene: TRBJ2-2; abundance: NA; d_gene: NA; v_gene: TRBV5-5; CDR3nt: TGTGCCAGCAGCTTGGGGGGCCCGGGCACCGGGGAGCTGTTTTTT; CDR3aa: CASSLGGPGTGELFF
j_gene: TRBJ2-1; abundance: NA; d_gene: TRBD2; v_gene: TRBV11-3; CDR3nt: TGTGCCAGCAGCACAGGACTAGCGGGGTTTTACAATGAGCAGTTCTTC; CDR3aa: CASSTGLAGFYNEQFF
j_gene: TRBJ2-2; abundance: NA; d_gene: NA; v_gene: TRBV15; CDR3nt: TGTGCCACCCGACCGGGCACCGGGGAGCTGTTTTTT; CDR3aa: CATRPGTGELFF
j_gene: TRBJ1-2; abundance: NA; d_gene: TRBD1; v_gene: TRBV7-8; CDR3nt: TGTGCCAGCAGCGAGGACAGGGAAGGCTTCTATGGCTACACCTTC; CDR3aa: CASSEDREGFYGYTF
j_gene: TRBJ2-2; abundance: NA; d_gene: TRBD2; v_gene: TRBV10-3; CDR3nt: TGTGCCATCAGTGGGGGTAGCGGGGGCTCGAACACCGGGGAGCTGTTTTTT; CDR3aa: CAISGGSGGSNTGELFF
j_gene: TRBJ1-5; abundance: once; d_gene: NA; v_gene: TRBV2; CDR3nt: TGTGCCAGCAGTGAAGCGCTGGGCATACTCAATCAGCCCCAGCATTTT; CDR3aa: CASSEALGILNQPQHF
j_gene: TRBJ2-5; abundance: NA; d_gene: NA; v_gene: TRBV7-9; CDR3nt: TGTGCCAGCAGCCATCCACAAGAGACCCAGTACTTC; CDR3aa: CASSHPQETQYF
j_gene: TRBJ1-2; abundance: many; d_gene: NA; v_gene: TRBV7-8; CDR3nt: TGTGCCAGCAGCTTAGCCCCGAGACAGGCCAGCGGCTACACCTTC; CDR3aa: CASSLAPRQASGYTF
j_gene: TRBJ2-1; abundance: NA; d_gene: TRBD2; v_gene: TRBV5-1; CDR3nt: TGCGCCAGCAGCTTAATGACTAGCGGGACGAATGAGCAGTTCTTC; CDR3aa: CASSLMTSGTNEQFF
j_gene: TRBJ1-5; abundance: once; d_gene: NA; v_gene: TRBV10-3; CDR3nt: TGTGCCATCAGTGAACAGGCTAGCAATCAGCCCCAGCATTTT; CDR3aa: CAISEQASNQPQHF
j_gene: TRBJ1-5; abundance: NA; d_gene: TRBD1; v_gene: TRBV30; CDR3nt: TGTGCCTGGAGCAAGGGACAGGGGGCTCAAGTTAGCGATCAGCCCCAGCATTTT; CDR3aa: CAWSKGQGAQVSDQPQHF
j_gene: TRBJ2-7; abundance: NA; d_gene: TRBD1; v_gene: TRBV4-2; CDR3nt: TGTGCCAGCAGCCCAAGCGCCGGGACAGGTATCTACGAGCAGTACTTC; CDR3aa: CASSPSAGTGIYEQYF
j_gene: TRBJ2-1; abundance: NA; d_gene: TRBD2; v_gene: TRBV7-3; CDR3nt: TGTGCCAGCAGCCCTAGCGGGGGAGCCTACAATGAGCAGTTCTTC; CDR3aa: CASSPSGGAYNEQFF
j_gene: TRBJ2-2; abundance: NA; d_gene: NA; v_gene: TRBV7-3; CDR3nt: TGTGCCAGCAGCCCCGGAGGCGGGGAGCTGTTTTTT; CDR3aa: CASSPGGGELFF